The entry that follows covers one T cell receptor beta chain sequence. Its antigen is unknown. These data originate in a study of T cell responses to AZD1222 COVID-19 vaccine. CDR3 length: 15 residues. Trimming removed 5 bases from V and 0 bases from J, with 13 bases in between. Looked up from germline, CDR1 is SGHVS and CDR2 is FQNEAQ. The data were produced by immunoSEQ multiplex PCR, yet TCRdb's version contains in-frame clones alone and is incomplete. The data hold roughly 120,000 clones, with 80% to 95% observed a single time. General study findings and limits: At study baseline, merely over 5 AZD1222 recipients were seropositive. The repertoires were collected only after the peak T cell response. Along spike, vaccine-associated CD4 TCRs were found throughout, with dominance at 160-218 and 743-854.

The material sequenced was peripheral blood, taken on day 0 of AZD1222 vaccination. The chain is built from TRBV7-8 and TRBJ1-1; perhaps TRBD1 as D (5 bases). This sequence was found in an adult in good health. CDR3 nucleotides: TGTGCCAGCAGCCCTAAGACAGCGATGAACACTGAAGCTTTCTTT. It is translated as CASSPKTAMNTEAFF.